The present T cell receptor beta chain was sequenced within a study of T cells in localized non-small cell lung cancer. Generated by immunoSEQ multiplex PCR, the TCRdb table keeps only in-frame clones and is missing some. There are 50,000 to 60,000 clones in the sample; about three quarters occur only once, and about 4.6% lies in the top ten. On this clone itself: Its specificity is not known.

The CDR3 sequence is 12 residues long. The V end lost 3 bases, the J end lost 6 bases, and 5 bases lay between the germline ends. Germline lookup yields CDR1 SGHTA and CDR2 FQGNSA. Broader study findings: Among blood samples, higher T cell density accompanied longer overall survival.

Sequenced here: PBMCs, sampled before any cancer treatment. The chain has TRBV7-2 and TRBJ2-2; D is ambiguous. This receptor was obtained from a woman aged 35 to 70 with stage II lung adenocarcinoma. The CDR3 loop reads CASSFSPGELFF. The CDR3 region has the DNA TGTGCCAGCAGCTTTAGTCCCGGGGAGCTGTTTTTT.